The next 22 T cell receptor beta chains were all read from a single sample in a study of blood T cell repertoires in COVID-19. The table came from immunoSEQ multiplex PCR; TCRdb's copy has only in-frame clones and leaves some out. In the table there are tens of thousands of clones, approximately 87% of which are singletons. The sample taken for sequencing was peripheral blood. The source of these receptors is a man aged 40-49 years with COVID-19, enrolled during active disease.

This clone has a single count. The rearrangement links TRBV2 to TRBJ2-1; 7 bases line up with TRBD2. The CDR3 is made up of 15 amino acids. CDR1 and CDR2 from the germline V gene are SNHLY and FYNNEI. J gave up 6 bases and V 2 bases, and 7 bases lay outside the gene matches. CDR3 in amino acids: CASSERLAPGNEQFF. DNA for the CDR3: TGTGCCAGCAGTGAACGACTAGCTCCGGGCAATGAGCAGTTCTTC.

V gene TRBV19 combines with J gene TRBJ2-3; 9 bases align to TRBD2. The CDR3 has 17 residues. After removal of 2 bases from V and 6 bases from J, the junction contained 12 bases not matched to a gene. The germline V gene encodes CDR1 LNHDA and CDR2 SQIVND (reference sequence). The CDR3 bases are TGTGCCAGTAGTATACAAGGCGGGGGGGCGGTGACGGATACGCAGTATTTT. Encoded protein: CASSIQGGGAVTDTQYF.

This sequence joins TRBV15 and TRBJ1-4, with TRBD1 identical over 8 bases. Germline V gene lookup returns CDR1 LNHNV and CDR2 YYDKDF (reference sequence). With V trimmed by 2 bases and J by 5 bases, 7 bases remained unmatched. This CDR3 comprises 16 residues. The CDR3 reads CATSRPQGAINEKLFF. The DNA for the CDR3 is TGTGCCACCAGCAGACCCCAGGGGGCGATAAATGAAAAACTGTTTTTT.

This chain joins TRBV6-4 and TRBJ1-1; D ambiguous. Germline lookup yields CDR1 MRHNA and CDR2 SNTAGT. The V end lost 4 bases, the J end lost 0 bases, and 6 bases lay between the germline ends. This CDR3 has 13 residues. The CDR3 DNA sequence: TGTGCCAGCAGTGCCCAGATGAACACTGAAGCTTTCTTT. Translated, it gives CASSAQMNTEAFF.

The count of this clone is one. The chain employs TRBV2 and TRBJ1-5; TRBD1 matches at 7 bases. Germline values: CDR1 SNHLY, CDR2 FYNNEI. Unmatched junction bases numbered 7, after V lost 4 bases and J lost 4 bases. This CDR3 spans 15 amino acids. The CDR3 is CASSAGRGSNQPQHF. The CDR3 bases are TGTGCCAGCAGTGCCGGCAGGGGGAGTAATCAGCCCCAGCATTTT.

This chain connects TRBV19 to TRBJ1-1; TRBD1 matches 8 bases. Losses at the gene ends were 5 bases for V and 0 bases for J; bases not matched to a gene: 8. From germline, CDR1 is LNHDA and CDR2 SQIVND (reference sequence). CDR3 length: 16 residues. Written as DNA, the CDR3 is TGTGCCAGTAGTTCCCCGGGACAGGCCATGAACACTGAAGCTTTCTTT. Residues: CASSSPGQAMNTEAFF.

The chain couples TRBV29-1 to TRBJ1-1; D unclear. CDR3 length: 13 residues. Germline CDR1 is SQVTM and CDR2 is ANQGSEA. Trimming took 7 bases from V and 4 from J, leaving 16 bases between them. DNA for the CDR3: TGCAGCGCCGGAGTAGGAGGCCGCACTGAAGCTTTCTTT. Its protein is CSAGVGGRTEAFF.

The chain's CDR3 is CASSRLGAFNTEAFF. The CDR3 nucleotides are TGTGCCAGCAGCCGGCTCGGAGCCTTTAACACTGAAGCTTTCTTT. The chain has TRBV3-1 (or the pseudogene TRBV3-2) and TRBJ1-1; no definite D call. This CDR3 is built from 15 residues. Per germline, CDR1 LGHDT and CDR2 YNNKEL (reference sequence). Trimming left V 4 bases short and J 2 bases short, with 14 bases between.

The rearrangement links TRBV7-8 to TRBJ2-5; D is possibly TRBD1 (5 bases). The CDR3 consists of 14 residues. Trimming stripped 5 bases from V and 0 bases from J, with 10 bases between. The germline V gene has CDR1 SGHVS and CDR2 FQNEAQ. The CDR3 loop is CASSKTANQETQYF. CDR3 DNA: TGTGCCAGCAGCAAGACAGCGAACCAAGAGACCCAGTACTTC. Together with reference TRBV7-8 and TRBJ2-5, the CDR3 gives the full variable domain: GAGVSQSPRYKVAKRGQDVALRCDPISGHVSLFWYQQALGQGPEFLTYFQNEAQLDKSGLPSDRFFAERPEGSVSTLKIQRTQQEDSAVYLCASSKTANQETQYFGPGTRLLVL.

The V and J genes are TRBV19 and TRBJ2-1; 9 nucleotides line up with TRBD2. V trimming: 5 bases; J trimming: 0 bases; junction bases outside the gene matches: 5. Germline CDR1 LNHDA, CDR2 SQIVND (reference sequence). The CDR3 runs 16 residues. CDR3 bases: TGTGCCAGTAGTCGGCTAGCGGGGAGCTCCTACAATGAGCAGTTCTTC. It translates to CASSRLAGSSYNEQFF.

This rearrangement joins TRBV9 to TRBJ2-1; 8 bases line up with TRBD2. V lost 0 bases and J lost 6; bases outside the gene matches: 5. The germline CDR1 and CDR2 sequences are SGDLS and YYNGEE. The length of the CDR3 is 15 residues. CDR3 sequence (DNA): TGTGCCAGCAGCGTAGCCAGCGGGGGTGTCAATGAGCAGTTCTTC. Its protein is CASSVASGGVNEQFF.

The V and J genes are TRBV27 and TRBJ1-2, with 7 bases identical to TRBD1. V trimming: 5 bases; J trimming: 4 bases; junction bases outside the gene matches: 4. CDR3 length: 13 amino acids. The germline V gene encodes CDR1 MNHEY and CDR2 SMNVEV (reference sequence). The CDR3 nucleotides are TGTGCCAGCAGTGACCGGGACAGCTATGGCTACACCTTC. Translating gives CASSDRDSYGYTF.

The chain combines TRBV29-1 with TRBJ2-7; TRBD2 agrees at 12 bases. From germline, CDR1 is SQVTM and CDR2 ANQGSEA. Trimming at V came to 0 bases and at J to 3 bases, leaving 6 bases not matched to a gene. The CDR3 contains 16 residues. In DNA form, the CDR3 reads TGCAGCGTTGAAGACTCCTCTAGCGGGAGGGGCTACGAGCAGTACTTC. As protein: CSVEDSSSGRGYEQYF.

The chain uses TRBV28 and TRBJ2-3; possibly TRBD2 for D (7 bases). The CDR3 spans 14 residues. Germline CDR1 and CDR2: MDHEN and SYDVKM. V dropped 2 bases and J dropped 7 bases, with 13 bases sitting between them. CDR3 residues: CASSLGGGSNTQYF. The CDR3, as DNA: TGTGCCAGCAGTTTAGGGGGGGGCAGTAATACGCAGTATTTT.

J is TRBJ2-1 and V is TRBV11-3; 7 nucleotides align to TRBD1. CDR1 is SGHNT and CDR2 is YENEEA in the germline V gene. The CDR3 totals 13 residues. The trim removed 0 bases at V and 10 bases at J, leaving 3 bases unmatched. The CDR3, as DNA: TGTGCCAGCAGCTTAGACACAGGGGTAGAGCAGTTCTTC. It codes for CASSLDTGVEQFF. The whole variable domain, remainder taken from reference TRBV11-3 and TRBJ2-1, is EAGVVQSPRYKIIEKKQPVAFWCNPISGHNTLYWYLQNLGQGPELLIRYENEEAVDDSQLPKDRFSAERLKGVDSTLKIQPAELGDSAVYLCASSLDTGVEQFFGPGTRLTVL.

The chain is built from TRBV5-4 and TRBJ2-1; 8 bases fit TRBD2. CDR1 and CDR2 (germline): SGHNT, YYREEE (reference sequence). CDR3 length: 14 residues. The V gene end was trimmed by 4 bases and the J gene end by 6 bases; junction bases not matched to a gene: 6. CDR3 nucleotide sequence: TGTGCCAGCAGCGCGGGGGGCCAAGTCAATGAGCAGTTCTTC. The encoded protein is CASSAGGQVNEQFF.

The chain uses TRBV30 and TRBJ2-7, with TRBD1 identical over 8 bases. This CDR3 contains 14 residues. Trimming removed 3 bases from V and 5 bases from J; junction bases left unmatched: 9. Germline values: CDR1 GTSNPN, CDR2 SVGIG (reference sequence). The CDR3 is CAWSSDRVIDEQYF. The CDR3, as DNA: TGTGCCTGGAGCTCGGACAGGGTGATCGACGAGCAGTACTTC.

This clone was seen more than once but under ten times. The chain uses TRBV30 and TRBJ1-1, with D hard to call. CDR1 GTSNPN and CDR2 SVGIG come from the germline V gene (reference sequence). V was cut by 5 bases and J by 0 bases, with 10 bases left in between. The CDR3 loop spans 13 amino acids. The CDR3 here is CAWARLLNTEAFF. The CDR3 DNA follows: TGTGCCTGGGCCCGACTCTTGAACACTGAAGCTTTCTTT.

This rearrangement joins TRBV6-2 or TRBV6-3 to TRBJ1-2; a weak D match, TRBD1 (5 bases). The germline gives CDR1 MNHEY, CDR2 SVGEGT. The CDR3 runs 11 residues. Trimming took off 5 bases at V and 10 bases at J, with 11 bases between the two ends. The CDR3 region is CASSQGHPYTF. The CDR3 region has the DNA TGTGCCAGCAGTCAAGGACACCCCTACACCTTC.

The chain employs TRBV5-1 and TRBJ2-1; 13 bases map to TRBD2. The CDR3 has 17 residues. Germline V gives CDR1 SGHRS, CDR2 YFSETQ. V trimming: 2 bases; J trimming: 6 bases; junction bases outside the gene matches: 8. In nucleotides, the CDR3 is TGCGCCAGCAGCTTAATGGGGACTAGCGGGAATTTCAATGAGCAGTTCTTC. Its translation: CASSLMGTSGNFNEQFF.

The CDR3 coding sequence is TGTGCCAGCAGCGTGGGACAGGGGGCATTTGAGGGGCAGTTCTTC. Amino acid sequence: CASSVGQGAFEGQFF. The rearrangement links TRBV9 to TRBJ2-1; 12 nucleotides line up with TRBD1. The CDR3 has 15 amino acids. Germline values: CDR1 SGDLS, CDR2 YYNGEE. V dropped 2 bases and J dropped 12; count of bases not matched to a gene: 9.

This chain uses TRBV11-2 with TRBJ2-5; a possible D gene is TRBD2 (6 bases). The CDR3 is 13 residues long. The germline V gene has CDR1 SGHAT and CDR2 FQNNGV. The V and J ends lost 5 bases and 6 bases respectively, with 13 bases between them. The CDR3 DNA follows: TGTGCCAGCAGCCTGAGCGGGCGGCAGACCCAGTACTTC. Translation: CASSLSGRQTQYF.